The 20 T cell receptor beta chains below were found in one sample sequenced in a study of long-term antiretroviral therapy in people with HIV. The assay, immunoSEQ v3.0, was run at survey level. TCRdb keeps only in-frame clones here, not all; method: immunoSEQ multiplex PCR. The data show 12,000 or so clones, with roughly 80% seen just once and roughly 12% held by the top ten. The sequenced sample was unsorted PBMCs, obtained 0.8 years before starting antiretroviral therapy. Receptors were obtained from a woman aged 40 to 50 with HIV.

This clone was recorded once. The genes are TRBV28 and TRBJ1-1, with 8 bases lining up with TRBD1. Germline values: CDR1 MDHEN, CDR2 SYDVKM. With 4 bases clipped from V and 4 bases from J, the junction kept 8 bases outside the gene matches. The length of the CDR3 is 15 residues. The CDR3 bases are TGTGCCAGCAGTTGGTTGTCAGGGGGCGGCACTGAAGCTTTCTTT. Protein: CASSWLSGGGTEAFF. The whole variable domain, remainder taken from reference TRBV28 and TRBJ1-1, is DVKVTQSSRYLVKRTGEKVFLECVQDMDHENMFWYRQDPGLGLRLIYFSYDVKMKEKGDIPEGYSVSREKKERFSLILESASTNQTSMYLCASSWLSGGGTEAFFGQGTRLTVV.

This chain links TRBV13 with TRBJ1-1; tentatively, D is TRBD1 (5 bases). This CDR3 contains 14 residues. V lost 3 bases, J lost 4 bases, and 12 bases lay in between. Germline V gene lookup returns CDR1 PRHDT and CDR2 FYEKMQ (reference sequence). The CDR3 DNA sequence: TGTGCCAGCAGCTTTACAGGTGTGCGCACTGAAGCTTTCTTT. Protein sequence: CASSFTGVRTEAFF. The full variable domain, rest sourced from reference TRBV13 and TRBJ1-1, is AAGVIQSPRHLIKEKRETATLKCYPIPRHDTVYWYQQGPGQDPQFLISFYEKMQSDKGSIPDRFSAQQFSDYHSELNMSSLELGDSALYFCASSFTGVRTEAFFGQGTRLTVV.

V and J are TRBV19 and TRBJ1-5; a possible D gene is TRBD1 (5 bases). CDR3 size: 15 residues. V was clipped by 0 bases and J by 9 bases, with 15 bases between them. The germline gives CDR1 LNHDA, CDR2 SQIVND (reference sequence). The CDR3 sequence: CASSIERDGNRPQHF. The CDR3 DNA reads TGTGCCAGTAGTATAGAAAGGGACGGGAACCGGCCCCAGCATTTT.

The rearrangement uses TRBV30 and TRBJ2-5, with 11 bases fitting TRBD1. V gave up 7 bases and J gave up 6 bases; unmatched junction bases: 7. Germline V gene lookup returns CDR1 GTSNPN and CDR2 SVGIG (reference sequence). This CDR3 region has 13 residues. CDR3 DNA: TGTGCCTACAGCGGACAGGGGGCGCAGACCCAGTACTTC. Protein product: CAYSGQGAQTQYF.

V and J are TRBV23-1 and TRBJ2-7; D remains ambiguous. TRBV23-1 is an ORF, with its function uncertain. The CDR3 is made up of 14 amino acids. Trimming left V 3 bases short and J 6 bases short, with 15 bases between. CDR3 in amino acids: CASSHCTKRSEQYF. For the CDR3, the DNA is TGCGCCAGCAGTCATTGCACTAAGCGAAGCGAGCAGTACTTC.

J is TRBJ1-3 and V is TRBV28; D is undetermined. Germline CDR1 and CDR2: MDHEN and SYDVKM. The CDR3 is made up of 14 amino acids. The V gene lost 7 bases and the J gene lost 2 bases, with 12 bases spanning the gap. The CDR3 nucleotides are TGTGCCAGCAACTCCTGGAGCGCTGGAAACACCATATATTTT. This gives the protein CASNSWSAGNTIYF. The full variable domain, rest sourced from reference TRBV28 and TRBJ1-3, is DVKVTQSSRYLVKRTGEKVFLECVQDMDHENMFWYRQDPGLGLRLIYFSYDVKMKEKGDIPEGYSVSREKKERFSLILESASTNQTSMYLCASNSWSAGNTIYFGEGSWLTVV.

This CDR3 is CASNDRSYEQYF. CDR3 nucleotide sequence: TGTGCCAGCAACGACAGGAGCTACGAGCAGTACTTC. The chain combines TRBV5-6 with TRBJ2-7; weak D call: TRBD1 (6 bases). Trimming removed 6 bases at V and 3 bases at J, with 10 bases between. The CDR3 spans 12 residues. Germline V gene lookup returns CDR1 SGHDT and CDR2 YYEEEE.

The rearrangement links TRBV29-1 to TRBJ1-5, with 10 positions matching TRBD1. CDR1 is SQVTM and CDR2 is ANQGSEA in the germline V gene. The CDR3 is 14 residues long. Trimming removed 6 bases from V and 0 bases from J; junction bases left unmatched: 2. The CDR3 spells CSVRDRGSNQPQHF. DNA of the CDR3: TGCAGCGTCCGGGACAGGGGTAGCAATCAGCCCCAGCATTTT. The complete variable domain, with remaining parts taken from reference TRBV29-1 and TRBJ1-5, reads SAVISQKPSRDICQRGTSLTIQCQVDSQVTMMFWYRQQPGQSLTLIATANQGSEATYESGFVIDKFPISRPNLTFSTLTVSNMSPEDSSIYLCSVRDRGSNQPQHFGDGTRLSIL.

This clone was seen a single time. The chain joins TRBV28 to TRBJ1-1; 7 bases are a match to TRBD1. V dropped 4 bases and J dropped 0; count of bases not matched to a gene: 5. This CDR3 is 15 amino acids long. Germline V gene sequence: CDR1 MDHEN, CDR2 SYDVKM. The CDR3 DNA follows: TGTGCCAGCAGTTGGACCGGGACAGTGAACACTGAAGCTTTCTTT. It translates to CASSWTGTVNTEAFF.

This clone was picked up one time. This sequence joins TRBV7-9 and TRBJ2-1; no firm D call. The germline gives CDR1 SEHNR, CDR2 FQNEAQ (reference sequence). This CDR3 region has 16 residues. V gave up 0 bases and J gave up 7 bases, with 16 bases separating them. CDR3 residues: CASSLAIRLGWNEQFF. CDR3 in DNA: TGTGCCAGCAGCTTAGCTATCCGGCTAGGATGGAATGAGCAGTTCTTC.

V usage is TRBV29-1 and J usage is TRBJ2-3, with TRBD1 matching 7 bases. The CDR3 consists of 15 residues. The ends lost 7 bases at V and 0 bases at J; junction bases unmatched: 10. The germline V gene has CDR1 SQVTM and CDR2 ANQGSEA. For the CDR3, the DNA is TGCAGCGCCCCGACAGGGACCTCTAGCACAGATACGCAGTATTTT. It yields the protein CSAPTGTSSTDTQYF.

The count of this clone is one. This chain uses TRBV27 with TRBJ2-7; D unclear. The germline V and J ends were trimmed by 5 bases and 0 bases, with 8 bases remaining between them. This CDR3 comprises 13 residues. CDR1 MNHEY and CDR2 SMNVEV come from the germline V gene (reference sequence). The CDR3 DNA is TGTGCCAGCAGTCCCTCAAGCTCCTACGAGCAGTACTTC. Translated, it gives CASSPSSSYEQYF.

The rearrangement joins TRBV29-1 to TRBJ2-4; TRBD2 agrees at 7 bases. Looked up from germline, CDR1 is SQVTM and CDR2 is ANQGSEA. Unmatched junction bases numbered 7, after V lost 6 bases and J lost 5 bases. There are 13 residues in the CDR3. CDR3 DNA sequence: TGCAGCGTCCTGACTAGCCTAGAAAACATTCAGTACTTC. Residues: CSVLTSLENIQYF.

The rearrangement uses TRBV19 and TRBJ2-7; possibly TRBD2 for D (6 bases). Per the germline V gene, CDR1 is LNHDA and CDR2 is SQIVND (reference sequence). The CDR3 covers 13 residues. With 7 bases removed from V and 0 bases from J, the gap between germline ends came to 10 bases. The chain's CDR3 is CASNPGVSYEQYF. In DNA, the CDR3 is TGTGCCAGTAACCCGGGGGTCTCCTACGAGCAGTACTTC.

The chain couples TRBV29-1 to TRBJ1-5; a weak D match, TRBD1 (5 bases). The V end lost 4 bases, the J end lost 0 bases, and 10 bases lay between the germline ends. The CDR3 spans 14 residues. In germline, CDR1 is SQVTM, CDR2 ANQGSEA. The CDR3 loop is CSVARADSNQPQHF. The DNA for the CDR3 is TGCAGCGTTGCCAGGGCGGATAGCAATCAGCCCCAGCATTTT.

This clone was observed a single time. The chain employs TRBV10-3 and TRBJ2-7, with D unresolved. CDR3 length equals 11 residues. Trimming took off 3 bases at V and 3 bases at J, with 3 bases between the two ends. Per germline, CDR1 ENHRY and CDR2 SYGVKD. CDR3 sequence: CAISDYYEQYF. The CDR3, as DNA: TGTGCCATCAGTGACTACTACGAGCAGTACTTC.

The rearrangement joins TRBV11-1 to TRBJ1-5; D possibly corresponds to TRBD1 (5 bases). Germline loops: CDR1 SGHAT, CDR2 FQDESV (reference sequence). This CDR3 comprises 13 residues. Deletions cut 5 bases from V and 5 bases from J, with 10 bases between. The CDR3 is CASSTTEYQPQHF. The CDR3 DNA is TGTGCCAGCAGCACGACAGAGTATCAGCCCCAGCATTTT.

This clone was recorded a few times. The chain recombines TRBV7-9 with TRBJ1-4, with 7 bases identical to TRBD1. Per the germline V gene, CDR1 is SEHNR and CDR2 is FQNEAQ (reference sequence). The junction had 4 bases not matched to a gene; V was cut back by 3 bases and J by 0 bases. The CDR3 is 16 amino acids. CDR3 DNA: TGTGCCAGCAGCTTGATGGGGACAGCAACTAATGAAAAACTGTTTTTT. It encodes CASSLMGTATNEKLFF.

The genes are TRBV5-1 and TRBJ1-2; D gene uncertain. The CDR3 contains 15 residues. Germline loops: CDR1 SGHRS, CDR2 YFSETQ. V lost 0 bases to trimming and J lost 0 bases, with 9 bases between them. The CDR3 region has the DNA TGCGCCAGCAGCTTGGGGTCAGTAGCTAACTATGGCTACACCTTC. Residues: CASSLGSVANYGYTF.

V is TRBV7-9 and J is TRBJ1-1; D gene uncertain. From germline, CDR1 is SEHNR and CDR2 FQNEAQ (reference sequence). The ends were cut back, 8 bases at V and 8 bases at J, with 18 bases in the middle. The CDR3 consists of 13 residues. This chain's CDR3 is CASQKGPLVEAFF. CDR3 DNA: TGTGCCAGCCAAAAGGGCCCCTTGGTGGAAGCTTTCTTT.